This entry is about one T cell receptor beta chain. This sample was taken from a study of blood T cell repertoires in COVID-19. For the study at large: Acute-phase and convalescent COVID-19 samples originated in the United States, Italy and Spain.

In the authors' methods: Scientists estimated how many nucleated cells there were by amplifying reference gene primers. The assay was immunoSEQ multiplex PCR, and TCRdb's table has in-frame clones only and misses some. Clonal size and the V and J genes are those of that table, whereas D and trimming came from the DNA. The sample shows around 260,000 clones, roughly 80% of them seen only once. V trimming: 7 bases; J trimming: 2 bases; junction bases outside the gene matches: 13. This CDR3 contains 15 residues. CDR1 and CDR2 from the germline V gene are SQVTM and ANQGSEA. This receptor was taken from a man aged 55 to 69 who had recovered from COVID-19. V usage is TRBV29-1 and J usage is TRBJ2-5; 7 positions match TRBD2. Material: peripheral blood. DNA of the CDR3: TGCAGCGCAGGATGGGGGGGAACAAGGCAAGAGACCCAGTACTTC. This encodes CSAGWGGTRQETQYF. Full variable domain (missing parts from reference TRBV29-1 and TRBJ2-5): SAVISQKPSRDICQRGTSLTIQCQVDSQVTMMFWYRQQPGQSLTLIATANQGSEATYESGFVIDKFPISRPNLTFSTLTVSNMSPEDSSIYLCSAGWGGTRQETQYFGPGTRLLVL.